The sequence of this T cell receptor (beta chain) was determined in a study of breast tumors, draining lymph nodes, adjacent tissues. Study observations and caveats: Tumor T cell lymph node origin was a supported hypothesis, not proven. Compared with lymph nodes, tumors were less diverse; compared with nontumor tissue, more. Luminal-like breast cancer showed significantly greater tumor-nontumor repertoire similarity than basal-like breast cancer did.

Germline loops: CDR1 SGHDT, CDR2 YYEEEE. CDR3 size: 12 residues. V shed 4 bases and J shed 3 bases, with 5 bases lying between them. Samples came from axillary lymph nodes draining the breast cancer. Each CDR3 protein is one row after TCRdb ran MiXCR on the multiplex PCR reads. This sample has some 230,000 distinct CDR3 sequences; 34% occur once, and the top ten carry approximately 3.7%. This clonotype was detected ten times or more. Its antigen is not known. Possible read error: a much larger clone is one base away. The V call is TRBV5-6, the J call TRBJ1-5; the D is unclear. The sequence was collected from a female donor with breast cancer. Some clones in this sample may be carry-over from other donors' samples. Sequenced sample: axillary lymph node tissue. The chain's CDR3 is CASSRLNQPQHF. DNA of the CDR3: TGTGCCAGCAGCCGCCTCAATCAGCCCCAGCATTTT.